This TCR beta chain was recorded in a study of regulatory T cells in long-lasting Graves disease. Study summary: Prior antithyroid drug treatment in newly diagnosed Graves' patients lasted under 3 months.

The time point is: newly diagnosed GD, antithyroid drugs for less than 3 months. RNA isolated from PBMCs was used to make the TCR library. CDR3-region Arm-PCR and iRepertoire HTBI primers produced the TCR beta libraries. In the original processing: Throughout the samples, researchers identified some 62 TRBV and approximately 15 TRBJ segments. Each CDR3 protein is one row after TCRdb ran MiXCR on the multiplex PCR reads. Here the V and J calls rest on TCRdb's processing, not on the authors' analysis. This repertoire shows about 380,000 distinct CDR3 sequences, around 16% found once; its top ten account for about 24%. V was trimmed by 2 bases and J by 3 bases, leaving 9 bases between them. The CDR3 spans 14 residues. Germline values: CDR1 SGHNT, CDR2 YYREEE (reference sequence). Regarding the study as a whole: When disease was persistent, TRBV28, TRBJ1-2 and TRBJ2-5 were the favored segments. Authors noted too few samples as a limitation.

Only a few counts were recorded for this clonotype. Its cognate antigen is unknown. The clonotype was recovered from a female donor with Graves disease. The chain links TRBV5-4 to TRBJ1-5; a possible D gene is TRBD1 (5 bases). The sample consisted of peripheral blood mononuclear cells (PBMCs), taken at new diagnosis, from a patient treated with antithyroid drugs. The CDR3 protein is CASSFEGDNQPQHF. The CDR3 DNA reads TGTGCCAGCAGCTTTGAAGGGGACAATCAGCCCCAGCATTTT.